Following are 23 T cell receptor beta chains from one sample sequenced in a study of control samples from healthy donors and cancer patients. The method was immunoSEQ multiplex PCR; TCRdb's version includes in-frame clones alone and lacks a portion of them. The sample lists roughly 120,000 clones, roughly 92% occurring once. The sequencing input was blood. The source of these receptors is a woman aged 18-29 years in good health.

The CDR3 coding sequence is TGTGCCAGCAGTTTGGGCGGGGGGGCGACTAGCGGGAGGACCTATTTCTCCTACGAGCAGTACTTC. Protein product: CASSLGGGATSGRTYFSYEQYF. This sequence joins TRBV28 and TRBJ2-7; 13 positions match TRBD2. Germline lookup yields CDR1 MDHEN and CDR2 SYDVKM. This CDR3 has 22 amino acids. Trimming took 3 bases from V and 0 from J; bases not matched to a gene: 20.

The sample holds one count of this clone. This sequence joins TRBV4-2 and TRBJ2-7; D possibly uses TRBD1 or TRBD2 (5 bases each). Per the germline V gene, CDR1 is LGHNA and CDR2 is YNFKEQ. Trimming pared 4 bases from V and 3 bases from J, leaving 25 bases between. The CDR3 is 18 amino acids. CDR3 in DNA: TGTGCCAGCAGCCCCAAGATGGGAGTGGCTGGGGGTAGCTACGAGCAGTACTTC. Translated: CASSPKMGVAGGSYEQYF.

This chain joins TRBV7-2 and TRBJ2-3; the D call may be TRBD1 or TRBD2 (5 bases each). The CDR3 extends over 16 amino acids. CDR1 SGHTA and CDR2 FQGNSA come from the germline V gene. Trimming removed 1 base from V and 6 bases from J, with 17 bases in between. The CDR3 coding sequence is TGTGCCAGCAGCTTAGTCCCGCCTCCGGGGCGGGATACGCAGTATTTT. Its translation: CASSLVPPPGRDTQYF. The entire variable domain, with the rest obtained from reference TRBV7-2 and TRBJ2-3, is as follows: GAGVSQSPSNKVTEKGKDVELRCDPISGHTALYWYRQSLGQGLEFLIYFQGNSAPDKSGLPSDRFSAERTGGSVSTLTIQRTQQEDSAVYLCASSLVPPPGRDTQYFGPGTRLTVL.

This clone was seen a few times. J is TRBJ2-7 and V is TRBV7-9; 7 nucleotides line up with TRBD2. J was trimmed by 3 bases and V by 5 bases; bases with no gene match: 7. CDR1 and CDR2 from the germline V gene are SEHNR and FQNEAQ (reference sequence). CDR3 length: 14 amino acids. This CDR3 reads CASSTYGGYYEQYF. The CDR3 DNA is TGTGCCAGCAGCACCTACGGGGGGTACTACGAGCAGTACTTC.

The chain recombines TRBV28 with TRBJ1-5; D remains ambiguous. This CDR3 contains 16 residues. Germline loops: CDR1 MDHEN, CDR2 SYDVKM. V lost 6 bases and J lost 5, with 20 bases in between. CDR3 region: CASRLPGKGRDQPQHF. For the CDR3, the DNA is TGTGCCAGCAGACTTCCCGGGAAAGGGCGCGATCAGCCCCAGCATTTT.

V and J are TRBV6-2 or TRBV6-3 and TRBJ2-1; 12 bases fit TRBD1. Germline lookup yields CDR1 MNHEY and CDR2 SVGEGT. The CDR3 contains 23 residues. J gave up 0 bases and V 6 bases, and 24 bases lay outside the gene matches. In DNA form, the CDR3 reads TGTGCCAGCAGCCTACCGCCGGGACAGGGGGCGCGTAGCGGGAAAAGCTCCTACAATGAGCAGTTCTTC. It is translated as CASSLPPGQGARSGKSSYNEQFF.

The V and J genes are TRBV18 and TRBJ1-1, with D possibly matching TRBD1 (6 bases). The CDR3 consists of 13 residues. V shed 2 bases and J shed 4 bases, with 8 bases lying between them. Germline V gene data show CDR1 as KGHSH and CDR2 as LQKENI. DNA for the CDR3: TGTGCCAGCTCACCAAAAGGGGGCACTGAAGCTTTCTTT. It encodes CASSPKGGTEAFF.

The chain uses TRBV7-2 and TRBJ2-5; 13 bases line up with TRBD2. J lost 5 bases, V lost 5 bases, and 8 bases had no gene match. CDR1 is SGHTA and CDR2 is FQGNSA in the germline V gene. This CDR3 has 16 residues. The CDR3 sequence is CASSRTSGGGLETQYF. CDR3 nucleotide sequence: TGTGCCAGCAGCCGCACTAGCGGGGGGGGGTTGGAGACCCAGTACTTC.

The CDR3 is CASSLALAGSSYNEQFF. In DNA form, the CDR3 reads TGTGCCAGCAGCTTGGCCCTAGCGGGGAGCTCCTACAATGAGCAGTTCTTC. The chain carries TRBV5-5 and TRBJ2-1; the match to TRBD2 covers 9 bases. Trimming at V came to 0 bases and at J to 0 bases, leaving 4 bases not matched to a gene. The CDR3 length is 17 residues. Germline V gene lookup returns CDR1 SGHKS and CDR2 YYEKEE (reference sequence).

This sequence joins TRBV5-4 and TRBJ1-1; 8 positions match TRBD1. This CDR3 has 17 amino acids. Germline V gene sequence: CDR1 SGHNT, CDR2 YYREEE (reference sequence). With V trimmed by 3 bases and J by 5 bases, 15 bases remained unmatched. The CDR3 sequence: CASSWLTHRGVETEAFF. The CDR3 nucleotides are TGTGCCAGCAGCTGGCTCACACACAGGGGGGTGGAAACTGAAGCTTTCTTT.

The chain combines TRBV7-2 with TRBJ2-1; possibly TRBD2 for D (5 bases). The CDR3 spans 13 residues. The germline gives CDR1 SGHTA, CDR2 FQGNSA. The V end lost 4 bases, the J end lost 5 bases, and 9 bases lay between the germline ends. CDR3 loop: CASSSQRNNEQFF. CDR3 nucleotide sequence: TGTGCCAGCAGCTCTCAGCGGAACAATGAGCAGTTCTTC.

The V and J genes are TRBV24-1 and TRBJ2-2; the match to TRBD2 covers 8 bases. V gave up 2 bases and J gave up 0 bases; unmatched junction bases: 4. The CDR3 loop spans 17 amino acids. Germline V gene sequence: CDR1 KGHDR, CDR2 SFDVKD. This chain's CDR3 is CATSDSGSGTNTGELFF. Here the CDR3 DNA reads TGTGCCACCAGTGATTCCGGTAGCGGGACGAACACCGGGGAGCTGTTTTTT.

The chain has TRBV28 and TRBJ1-5; D possibly corresponds to TRBD1 (6 bases). The CDR3 contains 18 residues. Per the germline V gene, CDR1 is MDHEN and CDR2 is SYDVKM. Trimming cost V 7 bases and J 0 bases, with 22 bases left between them. CDR3 sequence (DNA): TGTGCCAGCACGAATGGGGCCCCGGGGGCGTATAGCAATCAGCCCCAGCATTTT. Its translation is CASTNGAPGAYSNQPQHF.

The rearrangement links TRBV4-3 to TRBJ1-2, with D perhaps TRBD1 (5 bases). Germline V lookup: CDR1 LGHNA, CDR2 YSLEER. The CDR3 loop spans 17 amino acids. Trimming cost V 1 base and J 7 bases, with 22 bases left between them. The CDR3 sequence: CASSQVPPRGAHTGYTF. For the CDR3, the DNA is TGCGCCAGCAGCCAAGTACCCCCCCGAGGGGCTCATACTGGCTACACCTTC.

The rearrangement uses TRBV6-6 and TRBJ2-7; 9 positions match TRBD1. CDR1 is MNHNY and CDR2 is SVGAGI in the germline V gene (reference sequence). The CDR3 loop spans 16 amino acids. The J segment lost 3 bases and the V segment lost 6 bases, leaving 12 bases of the junction unmatched. The CDR3 loop reads CASSQPPGQGHYEQYF. CDR3 nucleotide sequence: TGTGCCAGCAGCCAGCCTCCGGGACAGGGCCACTACGAGCAGTACTTC.

This clone showed up just once. The chain uses TRBV28 and TRBJ2-5, with TRBD2 matching over 7 bases. Germline V gene lookup returns CDR1 MDHEN and CDR2 SYDVKM. This CDR3 has 14 amino acids. Trimming took 6 bases from V and 3 from J; bases not matched to a gene: 7. The CDR3 DNA sequence: TGTGCCAGCAGGGCGGGGGTCGGGGAAGAGACCCAGTACTTC. As protein: CASRAGVGEETQYF.

The rearrangement uses TRBV24-1 and TRBJ2-1; the D is unclear. Per the germline V gene, CDR1 is KGHDR and CDR2 is SFDVKD. CDR3 length: 16 residues. Trimming took off 7 bases at V and 2 bases at J, with 17 bases between the two ends. The CDR3 bases are TGTGCCACCAGAGGTGCGCGAGGACGAACCTACAATGAGCAGTTCTTC. Its translation: CATRGARGRTYNEQFF.

Only one count was recorded for this clone. The chain uses TRBV21-1 and TRBJ2-7; the DNA was not used to check the table's D call, TRBD2. TRBV21-1 is deemed a pseudogene. The CDR3 extends over 23 amino acids. The CDR3 loop reads CASSKALFRLAGGPALFTGEQYF. CDR3 in DNA: TGTGCCAGCAGCAAAGCGCTTTTCCGACTAGCGGGGGGTCCAGCATTGTTCACTGGCGAGCAGTACTTC.

The chain couples TRBV24-1 to TRBJ2-3; maybe TRBD2 (6 bases). Trimming shortened V by 5 bases and J by 6 bases, and 17 bases separated the two germline ends. Germline values: CDR1 KGHDR, CDR2 SFDVKD. The CDR3 loop spans 15 amino acids. The DNA for the CDR3 is TGTGCCACCAGTGGTTGGGGAGGTAGTTCGGATACGCAGTATTTT. Translated, it gives CATSGWGGSSDTQYF.

The chain links TRBV20-1 to TRBJ2-7, with unresolved D. The CDR3 covers 10 residues. The V gene lost 3 bases and the J gene lost 6 bases, with 6 bases spanning the gap. From germline, CDR1 is DFQATT and CDR2 SNEGSKA (reference sequence). CDR3 loop: CSASGREQYF. Here the CDR3 DNA reads TGCAGTGCTAGCGGGCGCGAGCAGTACTTC.

The chain uses TRBV27 and TRBJ1-6; D possibly corresponds to TRBD1 (6 bases). The V end was cut by 2 bases, the J end by 5 bases, with 10 bases between. The CDR3 length is 15 residues. CDR1 and CDR2 (germline): MNHEY, SMNVEV (reference sequence). The DNA for the CDR3 is TGTGCCAGCAGTTTAAGGCGACAGGATAATTCACCCCTCCACTTT. Protein product: CASSLRRQDNSPLHF.

The chain joins TRBV7-2 to TRBJ2-4; weak D call: TRBD1 (5 bases). The CDR3 has 16 residues. The germline gives CDR1 SGHTA, CDR2 FQGNSA. Deletions cut 0 bases from V and 6 bases from J, with 15 bases between. Here the CDR3 reads CASSLAGRVELNIQYF. The CDR3 nucleotides are TGTGCCAGCAGCTTAGCTGGCAGGGTGGAATTAAACATTCAGTACTTC.

The rearrangement joins TRBV5-6 to TRBJ2-5, with D unresolved. V lost 4 bases to trimming and J lost 2 bases, with 3 bases between them. The CDR3 is 11 residues long. From germline, CDR1 is SGHDT and CDR2 YYEEEE. CDR3 bases: TGTGCCAGCAGCGCTCAAGAGACCCAGTACTTC. Protein product: CASSAQETQYF.